These 9 T cell receptor beta chains came from one sample sequenced in a study of shared clonotypes between healthy human individuals. Generated by immunoSEQ multiplex PCR, the TCRdb table keeps only in-frame clones and is missing some. In the table there are some 1.5 million clones, 95% to 99% of which are singletons. Sequenced input: naive CD4+ T cells sorted from blood. The subset was: CD45RA+ positively selected. The receptor set was obtained from a man aged 30 to 45 in good health.

The chain carries TRBV6-1 and TRBJ2-7; tentative D call: TRBD1 (6 bases). V was clipped by 1 base and J by 2 bases, with 6 bases between them. The CDR3 length is 13 residues. The germline CDR1 and CDR2 sequences are MNHNS and SASEGT. CDR3: CASSEGTAYEQYF. The CDR3 nucleotides are TGTGCCAGCAGTGAAGGGACAGCCTACGAGCAGTACTTC.

V and J are TRBV6-4 and TRBJ2-3; D possibly corresponds to TRBD2 (6 bases). The germline gives CDR1 MRHNA, CDR2 SNTAGT. The V gene lost 5 bases and the J gene lost 5 bases, with 17 bases spanning the gap. The CDR3 consists of 15 residues. CDR3 sequence: CASSPNPPGLDTQYF. In DNA form, the CDR3 reads TGTGCCAGCAGTCCTAATCCACCGGGACTAGATACGCAGTATTTT.

The genes are TRBV4-3 and TRBJ2-3; the D gene could be TRBD1 or TRBD2 (6 bases each). V lost 1 base to trimming and J lost 4 bases, with 12 bases between them. The CDR3 has 15 amino acids. Germline V CDR1 and CDR2: LGHNA, YSLEER. CDR3 in DNA: TGCGCCAGCAGCCAAGTGATCGGGGGCCCAGATACGCAGTATTTT. Translating gives CASSQVIGGPDTQYF.

The chain is built from TRBV7-3 and TRBJ1-2, with no clear D. The CDR3 is 14 amino acids. CDR1 is SGHTA, CDR2 FQGTGA, per germline. Between the trimmed V and J ends, which lost 5 bases and 4 bases, there was a span of 14 bases. The CDR3 loop reads CASSPSGSSYGYTF. CDR3 in DNA: TGTGCCAGCAGCCCCTCCGGGTCCTCCTATGGCTACACCTTC.

A single count supports this clone. This sequence joins TRBV6-4 and TRBJ2-7, with 8 bases that match TRBD1. J was trimmed by 5 bases and V by 8 bases; bases with no gene match: 11. Germline lookup yields CDR1 MRHNA and CDR2 SNTAGT. The CDR3 is 14 amino acids. The CDR3 nucleotides are TGTGCCAGCTACCCCCGGGACAGGTGTGACGAGCAGTACTTC. Protein: CASYPRDRCDEQYF.

This clone was seen once. This chain uses TRBV15 with TRBJ1-4; D ambiguous. With 0 bases removed from V and 13 bases from J, the gap between germline ends came to 9 bases. In germline, CDR1 is LNHNV, CDR2 YYDKDF (reference sequence). CDR3 length: 12 amino acids. This CDR3 is CATSREEGGLFF. For the CDR3, the DNA is TGTGCCACCAGCAGAGAGGAGGGTGGACTGTTTTTT.

The J gene is TRBJ2-3, the V gene TRBV7-9; weak D call: TRBD2 (6 bases). The CDR3 is made up of 15 amino acids. V shed 7 bases and J shed 5 bases, with 19 bases lying between them. Germline V CDR1 and CDR2: SEHNR, FQNEAQ (reference sequence). CDR3 protein: CASTRGVGRGDTQYF. CDR3 DNA: TGTGCCAGCACCAGAGGGGTGGGGCGGGGAGATACGCAGTATTTT.

The V call is TRBV19, the J call TRBJ2-7; D remains ambiguous. This CDR3 is built from 12 residues. V was clipped by 5 bases and J by 0 bases, with 5 bases between them. Germline CDR1 and CDR2: LNHDA and SQIVND (reference sequence). CDR3: CASSGASYEQYF. Here the CDR3 DNA reads TGTGCCAGTAGTGGCGCCTCCTACGAGCAGTACTTC.

V is TRBV28 and J is TRBJ1-2; unclear D gene. This CDR3 contains 11 residues. Trimming pared 4 bases from V and 7 bases from J, leaving 7 bases between. The V gene's germline CDR1 is MDHEN and CDR2 SYDVKM. CDR3 coding DNA: TGTGCCAGCAGTTCCCCTTCTGGCTACACCTTC. This sequence encodes CASSSPSGYTF.